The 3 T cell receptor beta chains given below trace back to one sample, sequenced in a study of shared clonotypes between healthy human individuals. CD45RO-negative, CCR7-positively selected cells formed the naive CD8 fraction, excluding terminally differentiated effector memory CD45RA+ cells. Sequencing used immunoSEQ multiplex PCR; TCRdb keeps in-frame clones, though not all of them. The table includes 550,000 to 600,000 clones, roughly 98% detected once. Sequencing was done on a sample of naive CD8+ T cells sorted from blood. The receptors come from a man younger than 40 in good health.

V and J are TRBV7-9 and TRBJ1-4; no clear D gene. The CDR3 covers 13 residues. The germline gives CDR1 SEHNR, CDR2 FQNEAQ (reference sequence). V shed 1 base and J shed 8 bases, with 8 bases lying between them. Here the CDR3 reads CASSLGAGEKLFF. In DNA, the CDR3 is TGTGCCAGCAGCTTAGGGGCCGGGGAAAAACTGTTTTTT.

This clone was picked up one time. The CDR3 loop is CASSLVSGEGYNEQFF. The DNA for the CDR3 is TGTGCCAGCAGCTTAGTATCGGGGGAGGGATACAATGAGCAGTTCTTC. This chain links TRBV7-6 with TRBJ2-1, with TRBD2 identical over 7 bases. This CDR3 comprises 16 residues. The trim removed 1 base at V and 4 bases at J, leaving 7 bases unmatched. In germline, CDR1 is SGHVS, CDR2 FNYEAQ.

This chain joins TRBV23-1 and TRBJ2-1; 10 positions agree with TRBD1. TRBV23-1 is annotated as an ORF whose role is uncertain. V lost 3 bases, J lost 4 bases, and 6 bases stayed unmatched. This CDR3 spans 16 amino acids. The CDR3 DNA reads TGCGCCAGCAGTCATCCTGACAGGGGGCCGTACAATGAGCAGTTCTTC. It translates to CASSHPDRGPYNEQFF.